This T cell receptor beta chain was profiled in a study of T cell clonality in common variable immunodeficiency. Study findings and constraints: Fewer TCRbeta clones were shared among CVID subjects than controls. CVID subjects showed higher TCRbeta clonality than healthy controls. Reportedly, TCR beta sequences from common variable immunodeficiency showed fewer deletions and N-nucleotide insertions.

Both groups were predominantly of Caucasian heritage. CVID subjects had received replacement immunoglobulin for at least one year. Sequencing was performed with immunoSEQ multiplex PCR; in TCRdb, only in-frame clones are kept and a portion is missing. In total the sample includes about 25,000 clones, none of them seen once. Per the germline V gene, CDR1 is LNHDA and CDR2 is SQIVND (reference sequence). The CDR3 runs 14 residues. V was pared by 5 bases and J by 2 bases, with 11 bases between. This clone has only a few counts. What it binds is unknown. The CDR3 end falls 3 residues outside the read, so it is completed with the germline J gene.

The chain couples TRBV19 to TRBJ2-3; a weak D match, TRBD1 (6 bases). This clonotype was sampled from a human donor with common variable immunodeficiency. The sequencing input was peripheral blood mononuclear cells. CDR3 bases read: TGTGCCAGTAGTTGGGACACACTCACAGATACG. Amino acids: CASSWDTLTDT. The whole CDR3 sequence reads CASSWDTLTDTQYF.